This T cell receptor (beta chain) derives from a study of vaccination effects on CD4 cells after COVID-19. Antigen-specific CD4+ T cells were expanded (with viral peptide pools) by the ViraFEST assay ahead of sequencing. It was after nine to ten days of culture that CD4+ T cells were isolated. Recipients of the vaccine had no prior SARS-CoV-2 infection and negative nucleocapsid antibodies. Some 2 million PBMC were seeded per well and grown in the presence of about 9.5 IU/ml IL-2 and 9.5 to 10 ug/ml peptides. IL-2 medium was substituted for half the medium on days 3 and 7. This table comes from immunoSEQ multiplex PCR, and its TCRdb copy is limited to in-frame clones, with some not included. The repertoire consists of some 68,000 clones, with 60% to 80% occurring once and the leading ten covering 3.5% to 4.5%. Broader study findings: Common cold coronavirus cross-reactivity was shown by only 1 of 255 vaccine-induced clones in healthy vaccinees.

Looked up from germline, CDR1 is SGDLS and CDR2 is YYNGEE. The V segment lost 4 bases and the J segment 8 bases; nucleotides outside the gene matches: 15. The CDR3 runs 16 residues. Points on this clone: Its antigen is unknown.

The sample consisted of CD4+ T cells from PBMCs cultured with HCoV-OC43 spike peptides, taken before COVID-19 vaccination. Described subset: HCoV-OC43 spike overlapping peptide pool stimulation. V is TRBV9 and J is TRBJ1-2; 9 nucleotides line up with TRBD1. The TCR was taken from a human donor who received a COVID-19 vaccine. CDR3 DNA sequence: TGTGCCAGCAGCACTCGGGACAGGGAGGATCCGGGGGGCTACACCTTC. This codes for CASSTRDREDPGGYTF. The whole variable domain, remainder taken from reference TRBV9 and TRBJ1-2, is DSGVTQTPKHLITATGQRVTLRCSPRSGDLSVYWYQQSLDQGLQFLIQYYNGEERAKGNILERFSAQQFPDLHSELNLSSLELGDSALYFCASSTRDREDPGGYTFGSGTRLTVV.